These T cell receptor beta chains were read from a single sample in a study of read filtering for tumor transcriptome and immune sequencing. TCRdb analysed the reads with MiXCR anew, one entry per CDR3 protein. Of some 130,000 distinct CDR3 sequences in the sample, less than 15% were seen once. The sequenced material came from a population of CD138-negative cells sorted from bone marrow. All receptors derive from a donor at least 40 years old with multiple myeloma. CDR3s include the opening cysteine and the closing phenylalanine or tryptophan. The D gene is left open where the match is weak. Size values are once, few and many counts, or a class for expanded clones, and some rows have none.

TRBJ2-7,TRBD2,few,TRBV4-1,CASSQDRAGVREQHF,TGCGCCAGCAGCCAAGACCGAGCGGGAGTGCGCGAGCAGCACTTC
TRBJ2-7,TRBD1,many,TRBV29-1,CSVGQGSYEQYF,TGCAGCGTTGGACAGGGGTCCTACGAGCAGTACTTC
TRBJ2-3,-,many,TRBV12-3/TRBV12-4,CASSPSGPSTDTQYF,TGTGCCAGCAGCCCATCAGGTCCTAGCACAGATACGCAGTATTTT
TRBJ2-1,TRBD2,many,TRBV20-1,CSARAQGRAVEQFF,TGCAGTGCTAGAGCACAAGGGAGGGCCGTTGAGCAGTTCTTC
TRBJ2-2,-,many,TRBV20-1,CSAPGTLNTGELFF,TGCAGTGCTCCCGGGACACTGAACACCGGGGAGCTGTTTTTT
TRBJ2-1,TRBD2,many,TRBV29-1,CSVEASGRAHEQFF,TGCAGCGTTGAGGCTAGCGGGAGGGCCCATGAGCAGTTCTTC
TRBJ2-2,TRBD1,many,TRBV27,CASSGQGITTGELFF,TGTGCCAGCAGTGGACAGGGGATAACCACCGGGGAGCTGTTTTTT
TRBJ1-5,TRBD1,many,TRBV19,CASSLGTGVAQPQHF,TGTGCCAGTAGTCTGGGGACAGGGGTCGCTCAGCCCCAGCATTTT
TRBJ2-7,TRBD1,many,TRBV5-6,CASSRPGQGLGEQYF,TGTGCCAGCAGCCGCCCGGGACAGGGGTTGGGCGAGCAGTACTTC
TRBJ2-7,TRBD2,-,TRBV12-3/TRBV12-4,CASRESGRGTYEQYF,TGTGCCAGCAGAGAGAGCGGGAGGGGTACCTACGAGCAGTACTTC
TRBJ2-3,-,-,TRBV27,CASSPGLRKRTDTQYF,TGTGCCAGCAGTCCGGGACTTCGAAAACGAACAGATACGCAGTATTTT
TRBJ1-1,-,many,TRBV6-2/TRBV6-3,CASSYSLGTEAFF,TGTGCCAGCAGTTACAGTCTGGGGACTGAAGCTTTCTTT
TRBJ2-1,-,many,TRBV7-9,CASSQQGTNNEQFF,TGTGCCAGCAGCCAGCAGGGGACCAACAATGAGCAGTTCTTC
TRBJ1-3,-,few,TRBV4-3,CASSSGSSGNTIYF,TGCGCCAGCAGTTCTGGTAGCTCTGGAAACACCATATATTTT
TRBJ2-2,TRBD1,few,TRBV18,CASSPDRSNTGELFF,TGTGCCAGCTCACCGGACAGGTCCAACACCGGGGAGCTGTTTTTT
TRBJ2-5,-,many,TRBV20-1,CSAPSRGGETQYF,TGCAGTGCGCCGTCAAGAGGGGGAGAGACCCAGTACTTC
TRBJ2-7,-,many,TRBV5-1,CASSLVGSPYEQYF,TGCGCCAGCAGCTTGGTCGGCAGCCCCTACGAGCAGTACTTC
TRBJ2-3,-,many,TRBV5-1,CASSSPLENTQYF,TGCGCCAGCAGCTCCCCCCTGGAGAATACGCAGTATTTT
TRBJ2-3,TRBD2,-,TRBV14,CASSQGLAGEADTQYF,TGTGCCAGCAGCCAGGGACTAGCGGGAGAAGCAGATACGCAGTATTTT
TRBJ1-5,-,-,TRBV19,CASSIVGSNQPQHF,TGTGCCAGTAGTATAGTGGGGAGCAATCAGCCCCAGCATTTT
TRBJ2-1,-,-,TRBV6-6,CASSYSHTGTSTDSYNERFF,TGTGCCAGCAGTTATTCTCATACCGGGACCTCCACAGACTCCTACAATGAGCGGTTCTTC
TRBJ1-5,-,many,TRBV10-3,CARRAQPQHF,TGTGCCCGAAGGGCGCAGCCCCAGCATTTT
TRBJ2-3,-,many,TRBV12-3/TRBV12-4,CASSLADRSTDTQYF,TGTGCCAGCAGTTTAGCGGACAGATCCACAGATACGCAGTATTTT
TRBJ1-3,-,many,TRBV7-8,CASSLTGNTIYF,TGTGCCAGCAGCTTAACTGGAAACACCATATATTTT
TRBJ2-5,TRBD2,many,TRBV5-1,CASSPRGLAGLRETQYF,TGCGCCAGCAGCCCCCGGGGACTAGCGGGCCTCCGGGAGACCCAGTACTTC
TRBJ1-1,-,many,TRBV24-1,CATSVRGRNTEAFF,TGTGCCACCAGTGTAAGGGGCCGGAACACTGAAGCTTTCTTT
TRBJ2-1,-,many,TRBV5-1,CASSLGATGYAYNEQFF,TGCGCCAGCAGCTTGGGCGCCACAGGGTACGCCTACAATGAGCAGTTCTTC
TRBJ1-1,-,many,TRBV4-1,CASSGLRWSGTEAFF,TGCGCCAGCAGTGGGTTAAGGTGGAGCGGCACTGAAGCTTTCTTT
TRBJ1-5,-,many,TRBV3-1,CASSAGSNQPQHF,TGTGCCAGCAGCGCGGGGAGCAATCAGCCCCAGCATTTT
TRBJ1-1,-,many,TRBV20-1,CSVLTTQNTEAFF,TGCAGTGTTCTCACGACTCAGAACACTGAAGCTTTCTTT
TRBJ2-7,TRBD2,-,TRBV9,CASSRLAVSSYEQYF,TGTGCCAGCAGCAGACTAGCGGTTAGCTCCTACGAGCAGTACTTC
TRBJ2-3,TRBD1,many,TRBV6-1,CASSGRDRESDTQYF,TGTGCCAGCAGTGGCCGGGACAGGGAATCAGATACGCAGTATTTT
TRBJ1-1,-,-,TRBV7-8,CASSARSPGGRNTEAFF,TGTGCCAGCAGCGCCCGTTCCCCGGGCGGTCGGAACACTGAAGCTTTCTTT
TRBJ2-5,TRBD2,-,TRBV7-2,CASSPLAGGPQTQYF,TGTGCCAGCAGCCCGCTAGCGGGAGGGCCCCAGACCCAGTACTTC
TRBJ1-1,-,-,TRBV9,CASSVTGTMNTEAFF,TGTGCCAGCAGCGTTACCGGGACGATGAACACTGAAGCTTTCTTT
TRBJ2-1,TRBD2,many,TRBV11-2,CASSAYRRTSGRNNEQFF,TGTGCCAGCAGCGCCTATAGAAGAACTAGCGGGAGGAATAATGAGCAGTTCTTC
TRBJ2-1,-,many,TRBV20-1,CSAREGGYEQFF,TGCAGTGCTAGAGAGGGGGGTTACGAGCAGTTCTTC
TRBJ2-5,-,few,TRBV20-1,CSARAPFQETQYF,TGCAGTGCTAGAGCCCCTTTCCAAGAGACCCAGTACTTC
TRBJ2-2,-,-,TRBV7-6,CASSLQAGASSTGELFF,TGTGCCAGCAGCTTACAGGCGGGGGCTTCGAGCACCGGGGAGCTGTTTTTT
TRBJ2-1,-,many,TRBV20-1,CSARSLSYNEQFF,TGCAGTGCTAGATCCCTCTCCTACAATGAGCAGTTCTTC
TRBJ1-1,-,many,TRBV5-1,CASSSYTEAFF,TGCGCCAGCAGCAGTTACACTGAAGCTTTCTTT